This paragraph covers one T cell receptor (beta chain) sequence. What it recognizes is unknown. Libraries were prepared by immunoSEQ multiplex PCR; TCRdb keeps only in-frame clonotypes and omits some of them. The sample contains roughly 99,000 clones, around 92% of which appear only once. This specimen belongs to a study of graft-versus-host responses after intestinal transplantation. Whole-study results and caveats: GvH clones surfaced in recipient marrow, some emerging earlier in ileum or blood.

Germline V lookup: CDR1 SGHRS, CDR2 YFSETQ. V was trimmed by 1 base and J by 4 bases, leaving 14 bases between them. This CDR3 region has 16 residues. V is TRBV5-1 and J is TRBJ2-2, with a tentative D call TRBD1 (6 bases). The TCR comes from a human donor who was the organ donor for an intestinal transplant. The sample here was unstimulated CD8+ T cells sorted from spleen or lymph node cells, taken before transplant. CDR3 region: CASSLLRQGPTGELFF. The DNA of the CDR3 is TGCGCCAGCAGCTTGTTACGTCAGGGGCCCACCGGGGAGCTGTTTTTT.